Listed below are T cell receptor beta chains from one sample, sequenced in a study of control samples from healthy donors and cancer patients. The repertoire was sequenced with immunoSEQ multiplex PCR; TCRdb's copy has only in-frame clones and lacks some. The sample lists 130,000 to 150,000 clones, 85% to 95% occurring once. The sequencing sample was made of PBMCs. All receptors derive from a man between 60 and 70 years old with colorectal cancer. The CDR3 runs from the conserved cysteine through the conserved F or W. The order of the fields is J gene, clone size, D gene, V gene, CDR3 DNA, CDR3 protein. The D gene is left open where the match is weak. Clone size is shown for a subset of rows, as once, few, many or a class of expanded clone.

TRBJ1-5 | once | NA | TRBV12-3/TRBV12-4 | TGTGCCAGCAAGGGGGATCAGCCCCAGCATTTT | CASKGDQPQHF
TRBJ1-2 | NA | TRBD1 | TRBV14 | TGTGCCAGCAGCCCTGGGACAGCCTCCTATGGCTACACCTTC | CASSPGTASYGYTF
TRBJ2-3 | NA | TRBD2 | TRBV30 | TGTGCCTGGAAAGGGGTCGGCGGGGGTTATACGCAGTATTTT | CAWKGVGGGYTQYF
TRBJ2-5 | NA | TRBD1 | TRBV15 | TGTGCCACCAGCAGTTCCCGGGACAGGCAAGAGACCCAGTACTTC | CATSSSRDRQETQYF
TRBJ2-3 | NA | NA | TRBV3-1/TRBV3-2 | TGTGCCAGCAGCCAACCGTCCGGGGAAGATACGCAGTATTTT | CASSQPSGEDTQYF
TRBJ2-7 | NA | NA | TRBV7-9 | TGTGCCAGCAGCTTAGCGAGGCGCGACGACGAGCAGTACTTC | CASSLARRDDEQYF
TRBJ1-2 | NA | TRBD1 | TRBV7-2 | TGTGCCAGCAGCTTAGGTACAGGGGGCGTTGATGGCTACACCTTC | CASSLGTGGVDGYTF
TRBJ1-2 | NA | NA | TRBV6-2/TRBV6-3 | TGTGCCAGCAGTTACTCGAAGTTCTATGGCTACACCTTC | CASSYSKFYGYTF
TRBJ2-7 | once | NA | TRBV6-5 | TGTGCCAGCAGCGACAGGACCTCCTACGAGCAGTACTTC | CASSDRTSYEQYF
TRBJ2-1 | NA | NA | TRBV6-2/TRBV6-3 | TGTGCCAGCAGTTACTGGGGCAATGAGCAGTTCTTC | CASSYWGNEQFF
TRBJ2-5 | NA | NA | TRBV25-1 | TGTGCCAGCAGTGAACCAGGGGAGACCCAGTACTTC | CASSEPGETQYF
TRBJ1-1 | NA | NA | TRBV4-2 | TGTGCCAGCAGCCAAGGAGGCTTAAACACTGAAGCTTTCTTT | CASSQGGLNTEAFF
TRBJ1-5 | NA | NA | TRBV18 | TGTGCCAGCTCACCGCCCAATCAGCCCCAGCATTTT | CASSPPNQPQHF
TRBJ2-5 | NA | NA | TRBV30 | TGTGCCTGGAGTAAGGGACCCCTCCAAGAGACCCAGTACTTC | CAWSKGPLQETQYF
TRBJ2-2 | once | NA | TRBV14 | TGTGCCAGCAGCCATATGTATCCCGGGATCAGCTCCGGGGAGCTGTTTTTT | CASSHMYPGISSGELFF
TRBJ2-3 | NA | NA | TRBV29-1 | TGCAGCGTTAGGACAGATACGCAGTATTTT | CSVRTDTQYF
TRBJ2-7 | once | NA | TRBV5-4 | TGTGCCAGCAGCTTGAACGGCCTCTACGAGCAGTACTTC | CASSLNGLYEQYF
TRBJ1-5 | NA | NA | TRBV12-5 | TGTGCTAGTGTTTCGGTCAACAATCAGCCCCAGCATTTT | CASVSVNNQPQHF
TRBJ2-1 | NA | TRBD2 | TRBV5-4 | TGTGCCAGCAGCGCGGGGGGGCTAGCGGGGCCCTATGAGCAGTTCTTC | CASSAGGLAGPYEQFF
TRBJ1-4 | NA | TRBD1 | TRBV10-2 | TGCGCCAGCAGTGAGGAGACAGGGCGCAATGAAAAACTGTTTTTT | CASSEETGRNEKLFF
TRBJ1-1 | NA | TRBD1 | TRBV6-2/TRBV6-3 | TGTGCCAGCAGTTTTAAAGGACAGGGGGCAAAATCTGAAGCTTTCTTT | CASSFKGQGAKSEAFF
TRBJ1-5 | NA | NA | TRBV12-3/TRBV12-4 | TGTGCCAGCAGTTTCGGACGTAATCAGCCCCAGCATTTT | CASSFGRNQPQHF
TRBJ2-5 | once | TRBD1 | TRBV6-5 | TGTGCCAGCAGTTACGCGGGACAGGGAGGGGAGACCCAGTACTTC | CASSYAGQGGETQYF
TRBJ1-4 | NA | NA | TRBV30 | TGTGCCTGGAGTTTGGAGCTTAAACTGTTTTTT | CAWSLELKLFF
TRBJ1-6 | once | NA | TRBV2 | TGTGCCAGCAGTGAGGGAGGGAATAATTCACCCCTCCACTTT | CASSEGGNNSPLHF
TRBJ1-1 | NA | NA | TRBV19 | TGTGCCAGTACCCCTTGGGACTCTCGGAGGGCTGAAGCTTTCTTT | CASTPWDSRRAEAFF
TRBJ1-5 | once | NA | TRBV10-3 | TGTGCCATCAGTGTACAGGATAGCAATCAGCCCCAGCATTTT | CAISVQDSNQPQHF
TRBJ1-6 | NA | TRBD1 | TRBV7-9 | TGTGCCAGCAGCTCGGGACAGGGGGATTCACCCCTCCACTTT | CASSSGQGDSPLHF
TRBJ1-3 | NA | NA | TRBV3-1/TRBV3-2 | TGTGCCAGCAGCCAAGTAACCGGGACTGGAAACACCATATATTTT | CASSQVTGTGNTIYF
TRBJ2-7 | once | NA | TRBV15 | TGTGCCACCAGCAGAGATCGTGCGGGAACCTACGAGCAGTACTTC | CATSRDRAGTYEQYF
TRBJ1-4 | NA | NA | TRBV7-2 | TGTGCCAGCAGCTTATTGGGTGCCTCGGCAACTAATGAAAAACTGTTTTTT | CASSLLGASATNEKLFF
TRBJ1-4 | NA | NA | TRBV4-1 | TGCGCCAGCAGCTACAGGGCGGCTAATGAAAAACTGTTTTTT | CASSYRAANEKLFF
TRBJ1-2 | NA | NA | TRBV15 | TGTGCCACCAGCAGAGATACGGCAGCTTCCTATGGCTACACCTTC | CATSRDTAASYGYTF
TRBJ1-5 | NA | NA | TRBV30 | TGTGCCTGGAGCCGGGGGAGCAATCAGCCCCAGCATTTT | CAWSRGSNQPQHF
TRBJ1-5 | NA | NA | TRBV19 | TGTGCCAGTAGTATAGAATTCAATCAGCCCCAGCATTTT | CASSIEFNQPQHF
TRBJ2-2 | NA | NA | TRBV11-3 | TGTGCCAGCAGCTTTTCACTGAACACCGGGGAGCTGTTTTTT | CASSFSLNTGELFF
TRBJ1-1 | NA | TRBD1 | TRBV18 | TGTGCCAGCTCACCCAAACCGCAGACAGGGTTGAACACTGAAGCTTTCTTT | CASSPKPQTGLNTEAFF
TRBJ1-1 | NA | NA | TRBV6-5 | TGTGCCAGCAGTTACTTGGGGGTCGAGGGAGCTTTCTTT | CASSYLGVEGAFF
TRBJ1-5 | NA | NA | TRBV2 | TGTGCCAGCAAAGGACAAGATAGCAATCAGCCCCAGCATTTT | CASKGQDSNQPQHF
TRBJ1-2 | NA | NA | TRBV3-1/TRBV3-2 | TGTGCCAGCACCCACTGGGGGGCAGACGCCCTGTATGGCTACACCTTC | CASTHWGADALYGYTF
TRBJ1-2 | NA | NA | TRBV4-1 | TGCGCCAGCAGCCAAGTAGGGGCGGGGCACTATGGCTACACCTTC | CASSQVGAGHYGYTF
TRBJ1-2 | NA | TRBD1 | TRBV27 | TGTGCCAGCAGTTTCGGACAGGCAAATGAGGGCTACACCTTC | CASSFGQANEGYTF